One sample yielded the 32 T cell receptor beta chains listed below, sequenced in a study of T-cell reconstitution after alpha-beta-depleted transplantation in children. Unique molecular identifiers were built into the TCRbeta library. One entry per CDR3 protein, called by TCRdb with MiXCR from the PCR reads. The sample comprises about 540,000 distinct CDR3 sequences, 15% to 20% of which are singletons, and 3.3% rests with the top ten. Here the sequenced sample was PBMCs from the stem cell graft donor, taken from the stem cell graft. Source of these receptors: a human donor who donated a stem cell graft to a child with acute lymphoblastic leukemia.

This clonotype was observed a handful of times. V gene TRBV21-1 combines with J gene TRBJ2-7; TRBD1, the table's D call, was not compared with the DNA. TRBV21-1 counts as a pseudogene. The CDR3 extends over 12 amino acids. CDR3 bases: TGTGCCAGCAGCAAGACAGGGCACGAGCAGTACTTC. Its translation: CASSKTGHEQYF.

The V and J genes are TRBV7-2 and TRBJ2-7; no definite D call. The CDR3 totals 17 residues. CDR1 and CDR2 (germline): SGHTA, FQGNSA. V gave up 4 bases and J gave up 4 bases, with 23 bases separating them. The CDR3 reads CASSSRPQAVTAYEQYF. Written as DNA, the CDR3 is TGTGCCAGCAGCTCCCGACCCCAGGCGGTAACCGCTTACGAGCAGTACTTC. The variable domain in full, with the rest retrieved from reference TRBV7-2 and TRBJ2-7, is GAGVSQSPSNKVTEKGKDVELRCDPISGHTALYWYRQSLGQGLEFLIYFQGNSAPDKSGLPSDRFSAERTGGSVSTLTIQRTQQEDSAVYLCASSSRPQAVTAYEQYFGPGTRLTVT.

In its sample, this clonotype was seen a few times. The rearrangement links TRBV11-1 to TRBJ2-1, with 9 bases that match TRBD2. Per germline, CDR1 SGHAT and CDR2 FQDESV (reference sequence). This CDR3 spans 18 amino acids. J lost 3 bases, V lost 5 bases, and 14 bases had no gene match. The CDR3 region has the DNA TGTGCCAGCAGCCCCTCGGGGAGGCTAGCGGGATTCTACAATGAGCAGTTCTTC. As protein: CASSPSGRLAGFYNEQFF.

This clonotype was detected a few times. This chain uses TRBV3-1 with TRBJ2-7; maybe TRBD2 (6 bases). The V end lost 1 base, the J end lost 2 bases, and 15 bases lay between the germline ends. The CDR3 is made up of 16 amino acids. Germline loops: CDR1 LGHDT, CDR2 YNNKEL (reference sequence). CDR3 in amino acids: CASSQAGGSGTYEQYF. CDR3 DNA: TGTGCCAGCAGCCAAGCTGGAGGTAGCGGAACCTACGAGCAGTACTTC.

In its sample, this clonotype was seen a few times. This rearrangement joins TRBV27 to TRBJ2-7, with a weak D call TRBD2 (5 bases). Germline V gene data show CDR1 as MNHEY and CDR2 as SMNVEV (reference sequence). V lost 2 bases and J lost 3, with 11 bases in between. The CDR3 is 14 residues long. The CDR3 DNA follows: TGTGCCAGCAGTTTAGTGGAGGAAGGCTACGAGCAGTACTTC. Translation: CASSLVEEGYEQYF.

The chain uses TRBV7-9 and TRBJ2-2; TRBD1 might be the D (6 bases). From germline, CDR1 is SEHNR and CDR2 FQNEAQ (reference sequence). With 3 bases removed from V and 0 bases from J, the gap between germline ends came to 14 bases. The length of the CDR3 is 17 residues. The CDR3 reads CASSLGAGITNTGELFF. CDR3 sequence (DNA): TGTGCCAGCAGCTTGGGGGCAGGGATAACGAACACCGGGGAGCTGTTTTTT.

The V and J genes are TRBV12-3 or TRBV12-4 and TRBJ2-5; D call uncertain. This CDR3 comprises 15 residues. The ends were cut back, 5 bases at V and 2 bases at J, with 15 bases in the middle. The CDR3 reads CASSPAGPGQETQYF. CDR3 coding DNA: TGTGCCAGCAGTCCCGCTGGACCTGGGCAAGAGACCCAGTACTTC.

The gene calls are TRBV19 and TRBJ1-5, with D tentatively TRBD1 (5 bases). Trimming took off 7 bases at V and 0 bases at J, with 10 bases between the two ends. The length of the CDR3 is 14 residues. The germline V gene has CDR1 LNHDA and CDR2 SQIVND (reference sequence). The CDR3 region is CASTSDISNQPQHF. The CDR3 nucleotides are TGTGCCAGTACCTCGGACATTAGCAATCAGCCCCAGCATTTT.

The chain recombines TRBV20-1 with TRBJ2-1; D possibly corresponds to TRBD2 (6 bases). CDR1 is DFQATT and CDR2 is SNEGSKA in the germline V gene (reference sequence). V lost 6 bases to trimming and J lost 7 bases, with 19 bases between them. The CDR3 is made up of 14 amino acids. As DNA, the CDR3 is TGCAGTGCGAACCGGGACTCGAGACTGAATGAGCAGTTCTTC. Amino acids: CSANRDSRLNEQFF.

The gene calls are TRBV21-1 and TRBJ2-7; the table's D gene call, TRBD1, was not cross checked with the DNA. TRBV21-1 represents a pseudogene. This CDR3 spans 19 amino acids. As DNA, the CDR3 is TGTGCCAGCAGCTCACACCACCAGGGCCGGACAGGGGGTGTGTACGAGCAGTACTTC. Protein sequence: CASSSHHQGRTGGVYEQYF.

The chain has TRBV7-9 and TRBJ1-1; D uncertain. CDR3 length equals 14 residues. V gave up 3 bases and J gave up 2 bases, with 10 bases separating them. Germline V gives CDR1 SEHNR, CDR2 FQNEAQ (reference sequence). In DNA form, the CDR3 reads TGTGCCAGCAGCTTCCCAGGCCTCAACACTGAAGCTTTCTTT. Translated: CASSFPGLNTEAFF.

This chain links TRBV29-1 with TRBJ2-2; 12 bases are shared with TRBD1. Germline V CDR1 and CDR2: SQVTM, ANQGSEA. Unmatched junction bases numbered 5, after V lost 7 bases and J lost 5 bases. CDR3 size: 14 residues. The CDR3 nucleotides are TGCAGCGCTCGGGACAGGGGGCGGACCGGGGAGCTGTTTTTT. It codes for CSARDRGRTGELFF.

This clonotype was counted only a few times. This CDR3 is CASSQEISGENYNEQFF. CDR3 nucleotides: TGCGCCAGCAGCCAAGAGATTAGCGGGGAAAACTACAATGAGCAGTTCTTC. V usage is TRBV4-1 and J usage is TRBJ2-1; 8 positions agree with TRBD2. Germline CDR1 is MGHRA and CDR2 is YSYEKL. The CDR3 is made up of 17 amino acids. After removal of 0 bases from V and 3 bases from J, the junction contained 7 bases not matched to a gene.

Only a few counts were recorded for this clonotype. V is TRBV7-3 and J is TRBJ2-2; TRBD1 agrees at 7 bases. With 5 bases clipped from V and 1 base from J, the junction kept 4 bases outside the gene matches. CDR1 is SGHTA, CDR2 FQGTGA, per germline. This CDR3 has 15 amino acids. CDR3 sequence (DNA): TGTGCCAGCAGCCGTCGACAGGGGAACACCGGGGAGCTGTTTTTT. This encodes CASSRRQGNTGELFF. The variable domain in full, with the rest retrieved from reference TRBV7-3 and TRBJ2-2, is GAGVSQTPSNKVTEKGKYVELRCDPISGHTALYWYRQSLGQGPEFLIYFQGTGAADDSGLPNDRFFAVRPEGSVSTLKIQRTERGDSAVYLCASSRRQGNTGELFFGEGSRLTVL.

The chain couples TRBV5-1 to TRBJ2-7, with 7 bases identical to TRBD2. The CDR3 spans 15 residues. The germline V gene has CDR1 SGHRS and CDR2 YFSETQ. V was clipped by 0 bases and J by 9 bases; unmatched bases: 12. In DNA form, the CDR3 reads TGCGCCAGCAGCTTGGACCTAGCGGCGGACCGCCGGCAGTACTTC. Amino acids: CASSLDLAADRRQYF.

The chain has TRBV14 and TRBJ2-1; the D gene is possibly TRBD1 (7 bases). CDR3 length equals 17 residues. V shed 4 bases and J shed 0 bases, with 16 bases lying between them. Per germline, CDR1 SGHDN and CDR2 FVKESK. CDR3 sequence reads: CASSLSGGLPSYNEQFF. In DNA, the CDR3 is TGTGCCAGCAGCCTCTCAGGGGGGCTCCCCTCCTACAATGAGCAGTTCTTC.

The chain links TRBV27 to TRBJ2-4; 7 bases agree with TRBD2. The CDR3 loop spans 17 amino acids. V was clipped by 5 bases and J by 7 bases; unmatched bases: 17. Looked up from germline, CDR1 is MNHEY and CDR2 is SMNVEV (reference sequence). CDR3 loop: CASSTPGEGGLVNIQYF. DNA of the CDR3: TGTGCCAGCAGTACCCCCGGGGAGGGTGGATTGGTGAACATTCAGTACTTC.

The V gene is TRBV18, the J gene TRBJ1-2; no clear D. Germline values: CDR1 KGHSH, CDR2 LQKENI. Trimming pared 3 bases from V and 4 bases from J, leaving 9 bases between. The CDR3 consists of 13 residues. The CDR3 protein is CASSPTLGYGYTF. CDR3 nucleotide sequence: TGTGCCAGCTCACCCACGTTGGGCTATGGCTACACCTTC.

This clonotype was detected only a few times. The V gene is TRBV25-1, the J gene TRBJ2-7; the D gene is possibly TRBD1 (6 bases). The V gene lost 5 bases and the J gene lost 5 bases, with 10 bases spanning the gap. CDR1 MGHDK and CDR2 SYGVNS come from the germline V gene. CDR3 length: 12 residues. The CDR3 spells CASSTQGHEQYF. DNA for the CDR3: TGTGCCAGCAGTACACAGGGTCACGAGCAGTACTTC.

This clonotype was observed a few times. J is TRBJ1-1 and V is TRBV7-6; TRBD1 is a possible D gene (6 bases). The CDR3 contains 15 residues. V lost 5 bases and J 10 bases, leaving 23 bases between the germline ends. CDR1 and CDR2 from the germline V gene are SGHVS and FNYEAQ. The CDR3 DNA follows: TGTGCCAGCAGCCAAGAAGCCGGGACATCAAATTCAGCTTTCTTT. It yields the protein CASSQEAGTSNSAFF.

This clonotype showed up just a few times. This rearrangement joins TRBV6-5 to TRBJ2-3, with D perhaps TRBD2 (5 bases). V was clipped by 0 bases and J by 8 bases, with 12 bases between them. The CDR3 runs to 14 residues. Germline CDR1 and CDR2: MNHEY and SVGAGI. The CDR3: CASSYSNTLATQYF. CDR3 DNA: TGTGCCAGCAGTTACTCGAACACTCTAGCTACGCAGTATTTT.

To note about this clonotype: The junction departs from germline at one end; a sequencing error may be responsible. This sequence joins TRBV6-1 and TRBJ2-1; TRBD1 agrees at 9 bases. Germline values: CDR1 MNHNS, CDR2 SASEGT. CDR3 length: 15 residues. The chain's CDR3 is CASSEWLSIRDRERF. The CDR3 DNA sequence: TGTGCCAGCAGTGAATGGCTGTCCATCCGGGACAGGGAACGGTTC.

The CDR3 is CASSTPILRTGYHTEAFF. CDR3 bases: TGTGCCAGCAGCACCCCGATACTTAGGACAGGCTACCACACTGAAGCTTTCTTT. The gene calls are TRBV5-5 and TRBJ1-1; 7 bases align to TRBD1. The CDR3 length is 18 residues. Germline-derived CDR1 and CDR2 are SGHKS and YYEKEE (reference sequence). With V trimmed by 4 bases and J by 3 bases, 18 bases remained unmatched.

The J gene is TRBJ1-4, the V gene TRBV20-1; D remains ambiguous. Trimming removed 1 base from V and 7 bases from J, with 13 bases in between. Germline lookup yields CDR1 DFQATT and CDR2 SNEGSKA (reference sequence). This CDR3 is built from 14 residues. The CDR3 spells CSARVGGPGEKLFF. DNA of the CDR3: TGCAGTGCTAGAGTAGGAGGGCCTGGTGAAAAACTGTTTTTT.

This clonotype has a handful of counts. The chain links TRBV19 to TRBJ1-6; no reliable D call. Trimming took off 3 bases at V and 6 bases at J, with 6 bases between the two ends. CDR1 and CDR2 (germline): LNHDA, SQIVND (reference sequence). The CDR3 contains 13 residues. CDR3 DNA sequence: TGTGCCAGTAGTATTTTCAGTAATTCACCCCTCCACTTT. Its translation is CASSIFSNSPLHF.

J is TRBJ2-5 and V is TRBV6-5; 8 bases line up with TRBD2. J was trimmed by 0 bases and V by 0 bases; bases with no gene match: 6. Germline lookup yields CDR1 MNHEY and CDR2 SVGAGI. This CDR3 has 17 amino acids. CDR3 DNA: TGTGCCAGCAGTTACTCGAAAGCTAGCGGGCACCAAGAGACCCAGTACTTC. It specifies CASSYSKASGHQETQYF.

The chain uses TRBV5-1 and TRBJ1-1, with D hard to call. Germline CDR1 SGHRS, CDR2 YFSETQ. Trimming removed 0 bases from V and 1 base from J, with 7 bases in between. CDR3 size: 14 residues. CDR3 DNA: TGCGCCAGCAGCTTGGAGCACACGAACACTGAAGCTTTCTTT. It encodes CASSLEHTNTEAFF.

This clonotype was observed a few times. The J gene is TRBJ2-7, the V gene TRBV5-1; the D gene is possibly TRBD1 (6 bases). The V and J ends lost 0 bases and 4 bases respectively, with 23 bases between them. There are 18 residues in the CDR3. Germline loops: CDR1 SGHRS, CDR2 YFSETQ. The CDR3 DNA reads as TGCGCCAGCAGCTTGGGCCCGGGACAACAAATTAAGGGATACGAGCAGTACTTC. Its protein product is CASSLGPGQQIKGYEQYF. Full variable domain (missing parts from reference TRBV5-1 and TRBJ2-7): KAGVTQTPRYLIKTRGQQVTLSCSPISGHRSVSWYQQTPGQGLQFLFEYFSETQRNKGNFPGRFSGRQFSNSRSEMNVSTLELGDSALYLCASSLGPGQQIKGYEQYFGPGTRLTVT.

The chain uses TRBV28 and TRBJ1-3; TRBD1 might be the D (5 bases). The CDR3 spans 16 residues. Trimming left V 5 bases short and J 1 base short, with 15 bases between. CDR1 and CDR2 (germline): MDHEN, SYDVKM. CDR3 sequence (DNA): TGTGCCAGCAGTCCCCTGGGGGGATTGTCTGGAAACACCATATATTTT. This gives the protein CASSPLGGLSGNTIYF.

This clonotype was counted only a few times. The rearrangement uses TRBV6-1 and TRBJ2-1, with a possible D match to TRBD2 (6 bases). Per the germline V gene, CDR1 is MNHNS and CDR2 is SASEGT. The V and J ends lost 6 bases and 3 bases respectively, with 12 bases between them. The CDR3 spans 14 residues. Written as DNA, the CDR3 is TGTGCCAGCAGACGGGGCGGGAACTACAATGAGCAGTTCTTC. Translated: CASRRGGNYNEQFF.

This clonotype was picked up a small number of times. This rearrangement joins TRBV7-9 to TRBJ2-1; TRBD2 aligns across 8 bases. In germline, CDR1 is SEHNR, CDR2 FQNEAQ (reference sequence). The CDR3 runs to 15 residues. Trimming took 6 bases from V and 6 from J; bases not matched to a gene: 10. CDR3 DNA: TGTGCCAGCAGGCCTCGAACCGGGACTAGCAATGAGCAGTTCTTC. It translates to CASRPRTGTSNEQFF.

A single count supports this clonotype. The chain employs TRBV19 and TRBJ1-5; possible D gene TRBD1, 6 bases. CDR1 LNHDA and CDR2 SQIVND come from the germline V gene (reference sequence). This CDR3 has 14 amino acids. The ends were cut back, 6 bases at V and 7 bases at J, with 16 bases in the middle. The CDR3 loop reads CASRLGAGSQPQHF. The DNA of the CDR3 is TGTGCCAGTAGGTTGGGGGCAGGGAGCCAGCCCCAGCATTTT.